This T cell receptor (beta chain) came from a study of blood T cell repertoires in COVID-19. The germline CDR1 and CDR2 sequences are MNHEY and SMNVEV (reference sequence). Trimming removed 1 base at V and 0 bases at J, with 12 bases between. This CDR3 contains 17 residues. The table came from immunoSEQ multiplex PCR; TCRdb's copy has only in-frame clones and leaves some out. The sample has more than 80,000 clones, 76% seen once. The chain uses TRBV27 and TRBJ2-2; D is perhaps TRBD1 (7 bases). The TCR was taken from an older man with COVID-19, enrolled during active disease. Sequencing was performed on peripheral blood. The DNA of the CDR3 is TGTGCCAGCAGTTTATGGGGGGACAGCGCGAACACCGGGGAGCTGTTTTTT. Translation: CASSLWGDSANTGELFF.